This TCR beta chain was captured in a study of post-analysis software for immune sequencing data. Study background: Several disease courses (relapsing-remitting, secondary progressive and progressive-relapsing) of multiple sclerosis were included. Notes on the study in general: Four or five TRBV segments, TRBV5-6, TRBV5-1 and TRBV20-1 among them, were found more frequent in patients than controls. Controls significantly exceeded multiple sclerosis patients in normalized Chao1 diversity.

V trimming: 0 bases; J trimming: 5 bases; junction bases outside the gene matches: 3. The CDR3 totals 15 residues. Germline V lookup: CDR1 MGHRA, CDR2 YSYEKL. Remarks on this clonotype: Its target is unknown.

Unique molecular identifiers were carried by the TCR beta cDNA libraries. Between about 1 and 11 million T cells gave rise to around 500,000 cDNA molecules. TCRdb re-analysed the PCR reads in MiXCR, keeping a single row per CDR3 protein. The sample yields approximately 630,000 distinct CDR3 sequences, around 60% seen once. Sequenced material: blood. The V and J genes are TRBV4-1 and TRBJ2-1; 8 bases fit TRBD2. The receptor comes from a girl aged 2 to 9 with multiple sclerosis. The DNA of the CDR3 is TGCGCCAGCAGCCAAGATCCGGGGGGGGACAATGAGCAGTTCTTC. Protein sequence: CASSQDPGGDNEQFF.